This T cell receptor beta chain comes out of a study of neurological immune-mediated disorders (dated by TCRdb to about 2019). Looking at the study overall: Among the approximately 34 multiple sclerosis patients, relapsing-remitting MS accounted for approximately 31 and secondary progressive MS accounted for 3. Using UMI-based sequencing, the study compared peripheral blood TCR-beta repertoires from patients with HTLV-I-associated myelopathy (HAM/TSP), patients with multiple sclerosis, and healthy controls. The approximately 100 TCR-beta libraries included longitudinal samples, technical triplicates and paired sorted CD4+ and CD8+ T-cell subsets alongside PBMC samples. The cohort was made up of around 70 subjects, consisting of 14 HAM/TSP patients, around 35 multiple sclerosis patients and about 20 healthy controls. The investigation overall reported the following: No association of the MS cluster with clinical or MRI features was observed, and the need for larger cohorts was stated by the authors. Phylogenetic analysis grouped repertoires from 18 of 34 MS patients into a cluster of related CDR3 sequences, suggesting a possible repertoire-level signature. No identical CDR3 amino acid sequences were shared among expanded clones across subjects, suggesting private TCR-beta repertoires in all groups. TCR clonal expansion was highest in HAM/TSP patients and lowest in MS patients, with MS patients falling below even healthy controls.

For unsorted PBMC libraries, 2 million PBMCs were used after storage in RNAlater at -80 degrees C until RNA extraction. Multiple sclerosis patients were enrolled in a US clinical protocol evaluating disease progression by magnetic resonance imaging. Peripheral blood was subjected to Ficoll-Hypaque density gradient centrifugation to isolate PBMCs, which were then cryopreserved in liquid nitrogen. The table lists this clonotype with many counts. Which antigen it targets is not known. It has no much larger one-base neighbor in the sample; base qualities were not kept. cDNA was synthesized by template-switch 5'RACE using a primer carrying a 10-nucleotide random unique molecular identifier by which each TCR transcript was tagged. Each sequencing run produced over 180 million TCR-beta sequences covering 15-18 subjects. Total RNA was extracted with the RNeasy kit. TCR-beta VDJ regions were amplified with primers for the TCR constant region and the 5'RACE anchor, using the KAPA Real-time Library Amplification kit. A first PCR added sample indexes and Illumina adaptors, and a second PCR then raised library yield. After Ampure bead purification, the roughly 650 bp TCR product was size-selected on a 2% E-gel SizeSelection system. Before pooling, library quality was checked on a Bioanalyzer, concentration was measured with Qubit, and libraries were quantified with the Kapa Library Quantification kit. Libraries were sequenced paired-end 2 x 150 bp on an Illumina HiSeq 2500. To increase sequence diversity, about 23-30% phiX was spiked into each library pool. The authors processed their data as follows. The UMI-based MiGEC pipeline processed quality-filtered reads and removed over 75% of raw TCR sequences during error correction. IMGT germline references were used for aligning VDJ genes, and each clonotype was defined as a unique CDR3 amino acid sequence together with its V-J genes. Clonal expansion, Shannon diversity and CDR3 relatedness were evaluated with VDJtools (CalcPairwiseDistances, ClusterSamples), while phylogenetic trees were built in CLCbio workbench. Clones with at least 8 unique UMIs were defined as expanded, with this threshold being based on coefficient-of-variation modelling across technical triplicates. Using fastp at Q25 and MiXCR, TCRdb reprocessed the public reads and kept productive beta chains. A single entry per CDR3 protein holds the most common genes and DNA from its merged rows. The authors' filters were not applied to this entry. The sample data list roughly 67,000 distinct CDR3 sequences, and 4.1% of these were observed just once. The top ten constitute about 2.4% of the sample.

The TCR originated in a man aged 45-65 years with multiple sclerosis. What was sequenced was PBMCs.

The nucleotides are TGTGCCAGCAGCTTGATGGGGAGGGGTACAGATACGCAGTATTTT. This sequence encodes CASSLMGRGTDTQYF. This chain is built from TRBV7-2 and TRBJ2-3; TRBD2 lines up with 7 middle nucleotides. CDR1 and CDR2 are drawn from the germline V gene: SGHTA, FQGNSA. Compared with germline, V lacks 3 bases and J lacks 3 bases; bases without a gene match: 6. The CDR3 runs 15 amino acids, cysteine and phenylalanine included. Only the CDR3 part of the read is kept: 45 bases, read in frame from the first base.